This section outlines one T cell receptor (beta chain) sequence together with its context. The source of the sample is a study of a mutant IDH1 vaccine in newly diagnosed glioma. Libraries were prepared by immunoSEQ multiplex PCR; TCRdb keeps only in-frame clonotypes and omits some of them. This sample carries about 51,000 clones, over 60% of them seen once, and the ten largest clones take around 1.9%. CDR1 and CDR2 (germline): ENHRY, SYGVKD. V lost 5 bases and J 9 bases, leaving 12 bases between the germline ends. The CDR3 runs 12 residues. Time point here: baseline, week 1 (first vaccination visit). As to treatment: pre-vaccination baseline after standard-of-care therapy.

V gene TRBV10-3 combines with J gene TRBJ2-3; D could derive from TRBD1 or TRBD2 (5 bases each). The sample was PBMCs, taken from a glioma patient treated with radiotherapy, temozolomide or both. The TCR originated in a woman aged 35 to 49 with glioma. The CDR3 bases are TGTGCCATCAGTCCTTCTAGGGACACGCAGTATTTT. It encodes CAISPSRDTQYF.